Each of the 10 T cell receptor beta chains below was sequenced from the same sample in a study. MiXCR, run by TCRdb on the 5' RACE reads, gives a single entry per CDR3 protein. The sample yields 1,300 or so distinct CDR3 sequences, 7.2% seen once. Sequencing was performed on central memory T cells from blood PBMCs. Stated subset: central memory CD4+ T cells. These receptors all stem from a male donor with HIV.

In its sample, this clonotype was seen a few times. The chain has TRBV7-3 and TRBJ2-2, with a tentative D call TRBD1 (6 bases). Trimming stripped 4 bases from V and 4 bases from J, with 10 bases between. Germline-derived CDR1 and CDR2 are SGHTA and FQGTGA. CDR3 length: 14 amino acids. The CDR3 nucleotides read TGTGCCAGCAGCTCACAGGGAGCCACCGGGGAGCTGTTTTTT. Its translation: CASSSQGATGELFF.

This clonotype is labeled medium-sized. CDR3 protein: CASSRLADAYEQYF. The CDR3 coding sequence is TGTGCCAGCAGCAGACTAGCGGATGCCTACGAGCAGTACTTC. The chain couples TRBV6-1 to TRBJ2-7; 9 bases line up with TRBD2. The V gene's germline CDR1 is MNHNS and CDR2 SASEGT. Trimming removed 6 bases from V and 2 bases from J; junction bases left unmatched: 5. The CDR3 totals 14 residues.

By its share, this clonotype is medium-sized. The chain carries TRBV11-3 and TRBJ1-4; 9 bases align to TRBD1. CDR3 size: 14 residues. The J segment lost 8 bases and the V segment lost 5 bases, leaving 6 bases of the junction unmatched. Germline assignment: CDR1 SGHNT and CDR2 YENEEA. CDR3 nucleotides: TGTGCCAGCAGCAAACAGGGGGCGGTGGAAAAACTGTTTTTT. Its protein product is CASSKQGAVEKLFF.

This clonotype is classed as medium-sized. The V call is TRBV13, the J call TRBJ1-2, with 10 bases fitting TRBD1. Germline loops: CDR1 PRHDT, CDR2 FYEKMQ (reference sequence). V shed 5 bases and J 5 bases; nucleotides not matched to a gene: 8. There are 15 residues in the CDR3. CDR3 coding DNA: TGTGCCAGCAGCCCTCGGACAGGGGGAGGGTATGGCTACACCTTC. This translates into CASSPRTGGGYGYTF.

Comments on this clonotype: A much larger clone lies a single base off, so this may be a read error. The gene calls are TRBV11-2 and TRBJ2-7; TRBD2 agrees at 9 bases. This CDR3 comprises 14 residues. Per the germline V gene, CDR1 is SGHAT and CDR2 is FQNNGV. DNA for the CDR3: TGTGTCAGCAGCGTGACGACTAGCGGCTACGAGCAGTACTTC. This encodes CVSSVTTSGYEQYF. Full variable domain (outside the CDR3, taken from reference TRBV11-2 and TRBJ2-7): EAGVAQSPRYKIIEKRQSVAFWCNPISGHATLYWYQQILGQGPKLLIQFQNNGVVDDSQLPKDRFSAERLKGVDSTLKIQPAKLEDSAVYLCVSSVTTSGYEQYFGPGTRLTVT.

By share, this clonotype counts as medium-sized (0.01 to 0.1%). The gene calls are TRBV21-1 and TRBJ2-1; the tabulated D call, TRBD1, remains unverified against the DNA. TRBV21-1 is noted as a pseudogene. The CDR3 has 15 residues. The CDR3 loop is CASSRTGQGYNEQFF. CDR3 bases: TGTGCCAGCAGTCGCACGGGACAGGGCTACAATGAGCAGTTCTTC.

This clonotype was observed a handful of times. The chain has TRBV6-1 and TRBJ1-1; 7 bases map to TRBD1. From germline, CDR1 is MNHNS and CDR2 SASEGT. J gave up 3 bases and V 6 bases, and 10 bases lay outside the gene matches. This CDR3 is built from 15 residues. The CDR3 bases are TGTGCCAGCAGCGAGACTACAGGGGAACACACTGAAGCTTTCTTT. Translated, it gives CASSETTGEHTEAFF.

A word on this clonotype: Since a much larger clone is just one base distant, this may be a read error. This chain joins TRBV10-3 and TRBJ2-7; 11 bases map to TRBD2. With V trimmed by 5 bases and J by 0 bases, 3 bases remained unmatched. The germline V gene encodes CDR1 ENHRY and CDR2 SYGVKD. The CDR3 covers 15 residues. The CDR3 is CAISWTSGFSYEQYF. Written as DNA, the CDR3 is TGTGCCATCAGTTGGACTAGCGGGTTCTCCTACGAGCAGTACTTC.

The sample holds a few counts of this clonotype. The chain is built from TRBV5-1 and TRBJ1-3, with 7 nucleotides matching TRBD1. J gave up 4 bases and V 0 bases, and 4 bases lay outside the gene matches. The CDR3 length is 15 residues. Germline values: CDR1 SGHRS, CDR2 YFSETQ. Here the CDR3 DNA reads TGCGCCAGCAGCTTGGACAGGGGTTCCGGAAACACCATATATTTT. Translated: CASSLDRGSGNTIYF.

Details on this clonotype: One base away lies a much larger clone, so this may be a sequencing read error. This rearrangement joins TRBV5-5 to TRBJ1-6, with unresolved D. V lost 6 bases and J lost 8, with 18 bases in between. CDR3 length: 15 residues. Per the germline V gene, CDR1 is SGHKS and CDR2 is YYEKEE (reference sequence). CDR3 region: CASNIRPQSDSPLHF. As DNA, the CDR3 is TGTGCCAGCAACATACGGCCGCAGTCTGATTCACCCCTCCACTTT.